This T cell receptor beta chain was recorded in a study of blood T cells in healthy people across ages. Study-level results: A roughly linear age-dependent decrease characterized TCR beta diversity per million T cells.

For the second PCR, which ran for roughly 6 to 12 cycles, a sample-barcoded 5' primer and a J-beta primer mix were used. TCRdb reprocessed the 5' RACE reads with MiXCR, giving one entry per CDR3 protein. The data show fewer than 700,000 distinct CDR3 sequences, 47% seen once. Concerning this clonotype itself: Its antigen remains unknown.

Per individual sample, total RNA of at least 5 micrograms was extracted. CDR1 is SGHDN, CDR2 FVKESK, per germline. V was trimmed by 7 bases and J by 13 bases, leaving 14 bases between them. The CDR3 is 11 amino acids. The TCR comes from an older man in good health. The rearrangement uses TRBV14 and TRBJ2-1; the D gene is possibly TRBD1 (6 bases). Sequencing was performed on blood. The chain's CDR3 is CASTQGRQQFF. The DNA for the CDR3 is TGTGCCAGCACCCAGGGGAGACAACAGTTCTTC.